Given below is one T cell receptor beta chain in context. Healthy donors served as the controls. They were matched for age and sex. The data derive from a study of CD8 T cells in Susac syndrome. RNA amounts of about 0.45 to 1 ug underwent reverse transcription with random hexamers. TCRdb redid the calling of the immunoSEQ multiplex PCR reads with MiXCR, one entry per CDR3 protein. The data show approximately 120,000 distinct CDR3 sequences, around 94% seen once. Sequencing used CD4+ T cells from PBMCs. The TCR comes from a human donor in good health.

CDR3 DNA sequence: TGCGCCAGCAGCTTACGGACAGGGACGGTAACTGAAGCTTTCTTT. Amino acid sequence: CASSLRTGTVTEAFF. The chain combines TRBV5-1 with TRBJ1-1; 8 nucleotides line up with TRBD1. The V gene's germline CDR1 is SGHRS and CDR2 YFSETQ. With V trimmed by 2 bases and J by 5 bases, 8 bases remained unmatched. This CDR3 region has 15 residues.